The next 26 T cell receptor beta chains were all read from a single sample in a study of blood T cell repertoires in COVID-19. Sequencing used immunoSEQ multiplex PCR; TCRdb keeps in-frame clones, though not all of them. The sample lists 290,000 or so clones; around 90% were seen once. Sequencing was performed on peripheral blood. The receptor set was obtained from a man between 65 and 80 years old with acute or convalescent COVID-19.

This clone was seen once. The CDR3 nucleotides read TGTGCCAGCAGCCAATCCACAGGGGACGAGCAGTACTTC. This translates into CASSQSTGDEQYF. The chain employs TRBV14 and TRBJ2-7, with 7 positions matching TRBD1. V lost 2 bases and J lost 5; bases outside the gene matches: 3. CDR1 is SGHDN, CDR2 FVKESK, per germline. The CDR3 sequence is 13 residues long. The complete variable domain, with remaining parts taken from reference TRBV14 and TRBJ2-7, reads EAGVTQFPSHSVIEKGQTVTLRCDPISGHDNLYWYRRVMGKEIKFLLHFVKESKQDESGMPNNRFLAERTGGTYSTLKVQPAELEDSGVYFCASSQSTGDEQYFGPGTRLTVT.

This clone occurred a few times. This chain uses TRBV6-5 with TRBJ2-7, with 10 bases identical to TRBD1. The CDR3 totals 15 residues. Trimming at V came to 5 bases and at J to 2 bases, leaving 6 bases not matched to a gene. CDR1 and CDR2 from the germline V gene are MNHEY and SVGAGI. The CDR3 DNA sequence: TGTGCCAGCAGTAACCCGGGACAGGGGACCTACGAGCAGTACTTC. It yields the protein CASSNPGQGTYEQYF.

V gene TRBV3-1 (or the pseudogene TRBV3-2) combines with J gene TRBJ2-3; the match to TRBD2 covers 9 bases. The CDR3 contains 15 residues. Germline CDR1 LGHDT, CDR2 YNNKEL (reference sequence). V was pared by 3 bases and J by 6 bases, with 7 bases of the junction left unmatched. The CDR3 region has the DNA TGTGCCAGCAGCCAGGGCGGGGGGGCCTGGGATACGCAGTATTTT. This sequence encodes CASSQGGGAWDTQYF.

V and J are TRBV6-2 or TRBV6-3 and TRBJ1-6; TRBD1 matches 8 bases. This CDR3 has 16 residues. In germline, CDR1 is MNHEY, CDR2 SVGEGT. Unmatched junction bases numbered 3, after V lost 0 bases and J lost 5 bases. The chain's CDR3 is CASSYSGQVHNSPLHF. The CDR3 DNA is TGTGCCAGCAGTTACTCGGGACAGGTTCATAATTCACCCCTCCACTTT.

This chain joins TRBV11-2 and TRBJ2-3; 8 bases fit TRBD2. The germline gives CDR1 SGHAT, CDR2 FQNNGV. This CDR3 is built from 16 residues. V was pared by 5 bases and J by 8 bases, with 15 bases of the junction left unmatched. CDR3 DNA: TGTGCCAGCAGCCCCACGGGGGGGGGCCTGGAACTTACGCAGTATTTT. Protein sequence: CASSPTGGGLELTQYF.

The chain joins TRBV5-4 to TRBJ2-5, with D possibly matching TRBD2 (6 bases). Between the trimmed V and J ends, which lost 4 bases and 5 bases, there was a span of 12 bases. CDR1 is SGHNT and CDR2 is YYREEE in the germline V gene (reference sequence). The CDR3 is 13 residues long. The CDR3 loop is CASSPKGGETQYF. In DNA, the CDR3 is TGTGCCAGCAGCCCAAAAGGAGGGGAGACCCAGTACTTC.

The chain carries TRBV6-2 or TRBV6-3 and TRBJ2-1, with 13 bases fitting TRBD2. The trim removed 5 bases at V and 7 bases at J, leaving 8 bases unmatched. Germline CDR1 and CDR2: MNHEY and SVGEGT. The CDR3 totals 16 residues. The CDR3 is CASSTQTSGRWNEQFF. CDR3 in DNA: TGTGCCAGCAGTACCCAGACTAGCGGGAGGTGGAATGAGCAGTTCTTC.

This rearrangement joins TRBV28 to TRBJ1-2, with 7 bases matching TRBD1. Unmatched junction bases numbered 8, after V lost 6 bases and J lost 4 bases. The CDR3 contains 14 residues. CDR1 is MDHEN and CDR2 is SYDVKM in the germline V gene. In nucleotides, the CDR3 is TGTGCCAGCAGAATCGGAGGACAGGCCTATGGCTACACCTTC. This translates into CASRIGGQAYGYTF.

The chain combines TRBV28 with TRBJ1-4; maybe TRBD1 (6 bases). V lost 3 bases to trimming and J lost 7 bases, with 15 bases between them. The CDR3 length is 15 residues. The germline V gene encodes CDR1 MDHEN and CDR2 SYDVKM. CDR3 bases: TGTGCCAGCAGTTTTGGGCTGAGAGGGGGTGAAAAACTGTTTTTT. This encodes CASSFGLRGGEKLFF. The whole variable domain, filled in from reference TRBV28 and TRBJ1-4, reads DVKVTQSSRYLVKRTGEKVFLECVQDMDHENMFWYRQDPGLGLRLIYFSYDVKMKEKGDIPEGYSVSREKKERFSLILESASTNQTSMYLCASSFGLRGGEKLFFGSGTQLSVL.

CDR3 region: CASKPGTYEQYF. The DNA of the CDR3 is TGTGCCAGCAAGCCAGGGACCTACGAGCAGTACTTC. J is TRBJ2-7 and V is TRBV6-5; D possibly corresponds to TRBD1 (5 bases). Germline CDR1 and CDR2: MNHEY and SVGAGI. V lost 7 bases and J lost 2, with 9 bases in between. The CDR3 totals 12 residues.

With regard to this clone: The same CDR3 arises from other DNA sequences in this sample as well. This rearrangement joins TRBV5-1 to TRBJ1-4, with TRBD1 matching 9 bases. CDR1 is SGHRS, CDR2 YFSETQ, per germline. The CDR3 length is 14 residues. J lost 4 bases, V lost 4 bases, and 2 bases had no gene match. The CDR3 here is CASSPGQGNEKLFF. As DNA, the CDR3 is TGCGCCAGCAGCCCGGGACAGGGTAATGAAAAACTGTTTTTT. Full variable domain (rest looked up from reference TRBV5-1 and TRBJ1-4): KAGVTQTPRYLIKTRGQQVTLSCSPISGHRSVSWYQQTPGQGLQFLFEYFSETQRNKGNFPGRFSGRQFSNSRSEMNVSTLELGDSALYLCASSPGQGNEKLFFGSGTQLSVL.

The CDR3 protein is CASSRHSDETGELFF. In DNA, the CDR3 is TGTGCCAGCAGCCGACACTCTGACGAAACCGGGGAGCTGTTTTTT. The genes are TRBV6-2 or TRBV6-3 and TRBJ2-2, with unresolved D. This CDR3 spans 15 amino acids. Germline V gene sequence: CDR1 MNHEY, CDR2 SVGEGT. V lost 6 bases, J lost 5 bases, and 16 bases lay in between.

The chain has TRBV28 and TRBJ2-1; 7 nucleotides line up with TRBD2. This CDR3 contains 16 residues. The V gene end was trimmed by 6 bases and the J gene end by 1 base; junction bases not matched to a gene: 9. Germline V lookup: CDR1 MDHEN, CDR2 SYDVKM. This chain's CDR3 is CASSPSGGSSYNEQFF. DNA of the CDR3: TGTGCCAGCAGCCCCTCGGGCGGGAGTTCCTACAATGAGCAGTTCTTC.

V usage is TRBV2 and J usage is TRBJ2-3; D possibly corresponds to TRBD2 (6 bases). V was trimmed by 6 bases and J by 0 bases, leaving 13 bases between them. The CDR3 consists of 15 residues. The germline CDR1 and CDR2 sequences are SNHLY and FYNNEI. The CDR3 DNA follows: TGTGCCAGCAGCCCCCCGACTAGGAGCACAGATACGCAGTATTTT. Amino acid sequence: CASSPPTRSTDTQYF. The variable domain in full, completed from reference TRBV2 and TRBJ2-3, reads EPEVTQTPSHQVTQMGQEVILRCVPISNHLYFYWYRQILGQKVEFLVSFYNNEISEKSEIFDDQFSVERPDGSNFTLKIRSTKLEDSAMYFCASSPPTRSTDTQYFGPGTRLTVL.

The gene calls are TRBV6-2 or TRBV6-3 and TRBJ1-1; D may be TRBD1 (5 bases). The CDR3 is 15 residues long. Looked up from germline, CDR1 is MNHEY and CDR2 is SVGEGT. Trimming cost V 0 bases and J 2 bases, with 10 bases left between them. The CDR3: CASSYSPTDNTEAFF. The DNA of the CDR3 is TGTGCCAGCAGTTACTCCCCGACAGATAACACTGAAGCTTTCTTT.

The chain combines TRBV6-5 with TRBJ2-2, with TRBD1 matching 7 bases. Germline V lookup: CDR1 MNHEY, CDR2 SVGAGI. The CDR3 contains 14 residues. Trimming removed 6 bases from V and 1 base from J; junction bases left unmatched: 2. The CDR3 DNA sequence: TGTGCCAGCAGACAGGGGCGGAACACCGGGGAGCTGTTTTTT. Encoded protein: CASRQGRNTGELFF.

This chain uses TRBV7-9 with TRBJ2-7; a possible D gene is TRBD1 (5 bases). Germline CDR1 SEHNR, CDR2 FQNEAQ (reference sequence). The CDR3 spans 12 residues. Trimming shortened V by 5 bases and J by 6 bases, and 11 bases separated the two germline ends. As DNA, the CDR3 is TGTGCCAGCAGCCTTCAGGGCCCCGAGCAGTACTTC. Translated: CASSLQGPEQYF. The full variable domain, its missing parts supplied by reference TRBV7-9 and TRBJ2-7, is DTGVSQNPRHKITKRGQNVTFRCDPISEHNRLYWYRQTLGQGPEFLTYFQNEAQLEKSRLLSDRFSAERPKGSFSTLEIQRTEQGDSAMYLCASSLQGPEQYFGPGTRLTVT.

The chain recombines TRBV5-4 with TRBJ1-6; a possible D gene is TRBD1 (6 bases). This CDR3 contains 15 residues. V was clipped by 5 bases and J by 8 bases, with 17 bases between them. The V gene's germline CDR1 is SGHNT and CDR2 YYREEE (reference sequence). Written as DNA, the CDR3 is TGTGCCAGCAGACTCCAACAGGGACCGGATTCACCCCTCCACTTT. Its translation is CASRLQQGPDSPLHF.

In its sample, this clone was seen many times. V is TRBV7-2 and J is TRBJ1-3, with a possible D match to TRBD1 (6 bases). Germline values: CDR1 SGHTA, CDR2 FQGNSA. CDR3 length: 15 residues. Trimming stripped 5 bases from V and 0 bases from J, with 11 bases between. The CDR3 region has the DNA TGTGCCAGCAGCCAGGACAGAAACTCTGGAAACACCATATATTTT. Translated, it gives CASSQDRNSGNTIYF.

The chain combines TRBV9 with TRBJ1-2; 8 bases match TRBD1. CDR3 length: 14 amino acids. Trimming removed 2 bases from V and 4 bases from J; junction bases left unmatched: 4. Germline V gene data show CDR1 as SGDLS and CDR2 as YYNGEE. In DNA form, the CDR3 reads TGTGCCAGCAGCGTGCCAGGGGGCGTCTATGGCTACACCTTC. Protein: CASSVPGGVYGYTF.

This clone occurred many times. The rearrangement links TRBV7-2 to TRBJ1-6; unclear D gene. Germline lookup yields CDR1 SGHTA and CDR2 FQGNSA. The CDR3 sequence is 16 residues long. V dropped 7 bases and J dropped 5 bases, with 18 bases sitting between them. CDR3: CASTRFAGRNNSPLHF. The CDR3 coding sequence is TGTGCCAGCACCCGGTTCGCGGGGAGGAATAATTCACCCCTCCACTTT.

This rearrangement joins TRBV5-4 to TRBJ2-7; the D gene is possibly TRBD1 (5 bases). The germline V gene encodes CDR1 SGHNT and CDR2 YYREEE (reference sequence). The CDR3 covers 15 residues. Trimming took off 0 bases at V and 2 bases at J, with 12 bases between the two ends. This CDR3 is CASSLEMGRTYEQYF. For the CDR3, the DNA is TGTGCCAGCAGCTTGGAAATGGGGCGTACCTACGAGCAGTACTTC.

This chain's CDR3 is CASSLERDREAFF. The CDR3 DNA sequence: TGTGCCAGCAGCTTAGAAAGGGACAGGGAAGCTTTCTTT. The chain combines TRBV7-2 with TRBJ1-1, with TRBD1 matching over 8 bases. The germline V gene encodes CDR1 SGHTA and CDR2 FQGNSA. V lost 1 base to trimming and J lost 8 bases; unmatched junction nucleotides: 3. The CDR3 is 13 amino acids.

This clone was seen more than once but under ten times. The chain carries TRBV2 and TRBJ1-4, with D tentatively TRBD1 (5 bases). The CDR3 loop spans 12 amino acids. V lost 11 bases and J lost 4, with 11 bases in between. Germline V gene data show CDR1 as SNHLY and CDR2 as FYNNEI. Here the CDR3 reads CAAGQVNEKLFF. The DNA for the CDR3 is TGTGCCGCGGGGCAGGTTAATGAAAAACTGTTTTTT.

CDR3 coding DNA: TGTGCCACCAGCAGTTCTAGGCAAGAGACCCAGTACTTC. Translation: CATSSSRQETQYF. The genes are TRBV15 and TRBJ2-5; no definite D call. This CDR3 spans 13 amino acids. V lost 3 bases to trimming and J lost 2 bases, with 7 bases between them. The germline CDR1 and CDR2 sequences are LNHNV and YYDKDF (reference sequence). Full variable domain (missing parts from reference TRBV15 and TRBJ2-5): DAMVIQNPRYQVTQFGKPVTLSCSQTLNHNVMYWYQQKSSQAPKLLFHYYDKDFNNEADTPDNFQSRRPNTSFCFLDIRSPGLGDTAMYLCATSSSRQETQYFGPGTRLLVL.

The chain has TRBV9 and TRBJ2-6, with 9 positions matching TRBD2. Trimming took 3 bases from V and 3 from J; bases not matched to a gene: 7. The CDR3 is 17 residues long. Germline V gives CDR1 SGDLS, CDR2 YYNGEE. This CDR3 reads CASSALAGEYGANVLTF. DNA for the CDR3: TGTGCCAGCAGCGCGTTAGCGGGAGAGTATGGGGCCAACGTCCTGACTTTC. The entire variable domain, with the rest obtained from reference TRBV9 and TRBJ2-6, is as follows: DSGVTQTPKHLITATGQRVTLRCSPRSGDLSVYWYQQSLDQGLQFLIQYYNGEERAKGNILERFSAQQFPDLHSELNLSSLELGDSALYFCASSALAGEYGANVLTFGAGSRLTVL.